This T cell receptor (beta chain) was recovered during a study of cytomegalovirus exposure and HLA in healthy donors. Notes on the study in general: Exclusion applied to some V segments, including TRBV6-2 and TRBV6-3, as they were indistinguishable.

V shed 1 base, J shed 2 bases, and the junction held 1 base outside the gene matches. Germline V gives CDR1 SGHTA, CDR2 FQGNSA. The CDR3 contains 14 residues. A multiplex PCR was run with 60 Vbeta primers and 13 Jbeta primers. Repertoires were generated with immunoSEQ multiplex PCR, while TCRdb's copy carries only in-frame clones and drops some. The data show roughly 120,000 clones, with about two thirds seen just once and about 8.2% held by the top ten. Comments on this clone: Its antigen is unknown.

Source material: PBMCs. The J gene is TRBJ2-7, the V gene TRBV7-2; 8 nucleotides agree with TRBD1. The TCR comes from a woman aged 40-49 years in good health and CMV-seropositive. The chain's CDR3 is CASSLGGQAYEQYF. The CDR3 nucleotides read TGTGCCAGCAGCTTAGGGGGACAGGCCTACGAGCAGTACTTC. The variable domain in full, completed from reference TRBV7-2 and TRBJ2-7, reads GAGVSQSPSNKVTEKGKDVELRCDPISGHTALYWYRQSLGQGLEFLIYFQGNSAPDKSGLPSDRFSAERTGGSVSTLTIQRTQQEDSAVYLCASSLGGQAYEQYFGPGTRLTVT.